The rows below give T cell receptor beta chains drawn from one sample of a study of identifying expanded T cells in peripheral blood. Sequencing used immunoSEQ multiplex PCR; TCRdb keeps in-frame clones, though not all of them. The sample lists some 72,000 clones, roughly 88% occurring once. Sample: blood. The receptors here all came from a person aged 18 to 70 in good health. Each CDR3 is given with its conserved first and last residue. A D gene is named only where the DNA matches it firmly. Only part of the rows carry a size: once, few, many, or a class if the clone is expanded.

j_gene: TRBJ1-2
len: 12
d_gene: TRBD1
v_gene: TRBV28
abundance: .
CDR3nt: TGTGCCAGCAGTGGACAGGGTGGTGGCTACACCTTC
CDR3aa: CASSGQGGGYTF

j_gene: TRBJ2-3
len: 16
d_gene: TRBD2
v_gene: TRBV6-5
abundance: .
CDR3nt: TGTGCCAGCAGTTCCCATAGCGGGGGGACCGCAGATACGCAGTATTTT
CDR3aa: CASSSHSGGTADTQYF

j_gene: TRBJ2-1
len: 17
d_gene: .
v_gene: TRBV1
abundance: .
CDR3nt: TGCACCAGCAGCCAAACCGGACTAGCGGGAATATACAATGAGCAGTTCTTC
CDR3aa: CTSSQTGLAGIYNEQFF

j_gene: TRBJ1-1
len: 14
d_gene: TRBD1
v_gene: TRBV18
abundance: .
CDR3nt: TGTGCCAGCTCACCAACAGGGGGAGGAACTGAAGCTTTCTTT
CDR3aa: CASSPTGGGTEAFF

j_gene: TRBJ1-3
len: 11
d_gene: .
v_gene: TRBV10-3
abundance: few
CDR3nt: TGTGCCATTACAGCCCTAAACACCATATATTTT
CDR3aa: CAITALNTIYF

j_gene: TRBJ2-3
len: 15
d_gene: TRBD1
v_gene: TRBV6-5
abundance: .
CDR3nt: TGTGCCAGCAGTCGGGACAGGGCACTAGTCAATACGCAGTATTTT
CDR3aa: CASSRDRALVNTQYF

j_gene: TRBJ2-6
len: 14
d_gene: .
v_gene: TRBV13
abundance: .
CDR3nt: TGTGCCAGCAGCGCAGGGTCTGGGGCCAACGTCCTGACTTTC
CDR3aa: CASSAGSGANVLTF

j_gene: TRBJ1-4
len: 12
d_gene: TRBD1
v_gene: TRBV29-1
abundance: few
CDR3nt: TGCAGCGTCGGACAGGCTAATGAAAAACTGTTTTTT
CDR3aa: CSVGQANEKLFF

j_gene: TRBJ2-1
len: 14
d_gene: TRBD2
v_gene: TRBV18
abundance: once
CDR3nt: TGTGCCAGCTCCCCCCTAGCGGGGTACAATGAGCAGTTCTTC
CDR3aa: CASSPLAGYNEQFF

j_gene: TRBJ2-1
len: 15
d_gene: .
v_gene: TRBV11-2
abundance: .
CDR3nt: TGTGCCAGCAGCTTCGTCCGGGGCCAAGGGTATGAGCAGTTCTTC
CDR3aa: CASSFVRGQGYEQFF

j_gene: TRBJ1-2
len: 15
d_gene: .
v_gene: TRBV2
abundance: .
CDR3nt: TGTGCCAGCAACATAGAATTGAAACAACCCAAGGGCTACACCTTC
CDR3aa: CASNIELKQPKGYTF

j_gene: TRBJ2-5
len: 13
d_gene: TRBD1
v_gene: TRBV6-5
abundance: once
CDR3nt: TGTGCCAGCAGTCGGCTATTGGCGACAGGGAGATACTTC
CDR3aa: CASSRLLATGRYF

j_gene: TRBJ2-5
len: 15
d_gene: TRBD2
v_gene: TRBV28
abundance: few
CDR3nt: TGTGCCAGCAGTTTAGTCGGACTAGGGTTGGAGACCCAGTACTTC
CDR3aa: CASSLVGLGLETQYF

j_gene: TRBJ2-5
len: 13
d_gene: .
v_gene: TRBV10-2
abundance: .
CDR3nt: TGCGCCAGCTCTTTCAGCCGGGGGGAGACCCAGTACTTC
CDR3aa: CASSFSRGETQYF

j_gene: TRBJ2-1
len: 15
d_gene: TRBD2
v_gene: TRBV4-1
abundance: .
CDR3nt: TGCGCCAGCAGCCTTCTAGCGGGATATTACAATGAGCAGTTCTTC
CDR3aa: CASSLLAGYYNEQFF

j_gene: TRBJ2-3
len: 15
d_gene: .
v_gene: TRBV2
abundance: .
CDR3nt: TGTGCCAGCAGTGAAGCTGGGGCGCATGTGGGTTCGCAGTATTTT
CDR3aa: CASSEAGAHVGSQYF

j_gene: TRBJ1-2
len: 14
d_gene: .
v_gene: TRBV9
abundance: .
CDR3nt: TGTGCCAGCAGCGTAACGACAGCCCTCTATGGCTACACCTTC
CDR3aa: CASSVTTALYGYTF

j_gene: TRBJ2-7
len: 15
d_gene: .
v_gene: TRBV11-2
abundance: .
CDR3nt: TGTGCCAGCAGCTGGAGCCGGGACATCTCCTACGAGCAGTACTTC
CDR3aa: CASSWSRDISYEQYF

j_gene: TRBJ2-5
len: 15
d_gene: TRBD2
v_gene: TRBV6-5
abundance: .
CDR3nt: TGTGCCAGCAGTCGGACTAGCGGGGGCGTGGAGACCCAGTACTTC
CDR3aa: CASSRTSGGVETQYF

j_gene: TRBJ1-1
len: 15
d_gene: .
v_gene: TRBV15
abundance: .
CDR3nt: TGTGCCACCAGCAGAGGAGGGGACGAAGGCACTGAAGCTTTCTTT
CDR3aa: CATSRGGDEGTEAFF

j_gene: TRBJ2-1
len: 13
d_gene: .
v_gene: TRBV2
abundance: .
CDR3nt: TGTGCCAGCCATTTGAGCTCCTACAATGAGCAGTTCTTC
CDR3aa: CASHLSSYNEQFF

j_gene: TRBJ2-6
len: 16
d_gene: .
v_gene: TRBV4-3
abundance: once
CDR3nt: TGCGCCAGCAGCCGCATACCCCAGGGACCCGAACGTGTCCTGACTTTC
CDR3aa: CASSRIPQGPERVLTF

j_gene: TRBJ2-7
len: 13
d_gene: .
v_gene: TRBV19
abundance: .
CDR3nt: TGTGCCAGTAGTCTTATCATGGAAAACGAGCAGTACTTC
CDR3aa: CASSLIMENEQYF

j_gene: TRBJ2-4
len: 11
d_gene: .
v_gene: TRBV27
abundance: .
CDR3nt: TGTGCCAGCAGTCTGGGGAACATTCAGTACTTC
CDR3aa: CASSLGNIQYF

j_gene: TRBJ2-7
len: 13
d_gene: .
v_gene: TRBV7-3
abundance: once
CDR3nt: TGTGCCAGCAGCTTGGGGGAAGGCTACGAGCAGTACTTC
CDR3aa: CASSLGEGYEQYF

j_gene: TRBJ1-1
len: 14
d_gene: .
v_gene: TRBV5-1
abundance: .
CDR3nt: TGCGCCAGCAGCCCGGCCGCGGCAGACGAAGAAGCTTTCTTT
CDR3aa: CASSPAAADEEAFF

j_gene: TRBJ2-7
len: 13
d_gene: .
v_gene: TRBV27
abundance: once
CDR3nt: TGTGCCAGCAGTCTCCGGGCCGGCTACGAGCAGTACTTC
CDR3aa: CASSLRAGYEQYF

j_gene: TRBJ2-3
len: 15
d_gene: .
v_gene: TRBV5-4
abundance: .
CDR3nt: TGTGCCAGCAGTCAAAGACAGGAGCGCACAGATACGCAGTATTTT
CDR3aa: CASSQRQERTDTQYF

j_gene: TRBJ2-7
len: 14
d_gene: .
v_gene: TRBV18
abundance: .
CDR3nt: TGTGCCAGCTCACTTGGGGGCGGAACCTACGAGCAGTACTTC
CDR3aa: CASSLGGGTYEQYF

j_gene: TRBJ2-6
len: 16
d_gene: .
v_gene: TRBV2
abundance: few
CDR3nt: TGTGCCAGCAGTTACCAGGGTACCTCTGGGGCCAACGTCCTGACTTTC
CDR3aa: CASSYQGTSGANVLTF

j_gene: TRBJ2-3
len: 15
d_gene: TRBD2
v_gene: TRBV7-9
abundance: .
CDR3nt: TGTGCCAGCAGCAAGCAGGGAGGGGAGGCAGATACGCAGTATTTT
CDR3aa: CASSKQGGEADTQYF

j_gene: TRBJ2-3
len: 14
d_gene: TRBD1
v_gene: TRBV7-3
abundance: .
CDR3nt: TGTGCCAGCAGCCCACAGGGGGGCACAGATACGCAGTATTTT
CDR3aa: CASSPQGGTDTQYF

j_gene: TRBJ2-5
len: 15
d_gene: .
v_gene: TRBV19
abundance: .
CDR3nt: TGTGCCAGTAGTTGGGCAGGGGGGCAACAAGAGACCCAGTACTTC
CDR3aa: CASSWAGGQQETQYF

j_gene: TRBJ2-5
len: 14
d_gene: .
v_gene: TRBV15
abundance: once
CDR3nt: TGTGCCACCAGCAGAGTCCTCTTACTGGAGACCCAGTACTTC
CDR3aa: CATSRVLLLETQYF

j_gene: TRBJ1-1
len: 13
d_gene: .
v_gene: TRBV11-2
abundance: .
CDR3nt: TGTGCCAGCAGCTTGGGCATGAACACTGAAGCTTTCTTT
CDR3aa: CASSLGMNTEAFF

j_gene: TRBJ1-3
len: 15
d_gene: .
v_gene: TRBV6-5
abundance: .
CDR3nt: TGTGCCAGCAGTTACTCGTTGAACGAAGGAAACACCATATATTTT
CDR3aa: CASSYSLNEGNTIYF

j_gene: TRBJ1-5
len: 14
d_gene: .
v_gene: TRBV30
abundance: .
CDR3nt: TGTGCCTGGAGTACGGACAGTGGCAATCAGCCCCAGCATTTT
CDR3aa: CAWSTDSGNQPQHF

j_gene: TRBJ2-7
len: 14
d_gene: TRBD2
v_gene: TRBV2
abundance: .
CDR3nt: TGTGCCAGCAAACTAGCGGGAGTGGTCTACGAGCAGTACTTC
CDR3aa: CASKLAGVVYEQYF

j_gene: TRBJ1-2
len: 12
d_gene: .
v_gene: TRBV11-3
abundance: .
CDR3nt: TGTGCCAGCAGCTTAGACGGGGTAGGCTACACCTTC
CDR3aa: CASSLDGVGYTF

j_gene: TRBJ2-7
len: 14
d_gene: .
v_gene: TRBV21-1
abundance: .
CDR3nt: TGTGCCAGCAGCCAAGGAGCGGGAACCTACGAGCAGTACTTC
CDR3aa: CASSQGAGTYEQYF

j_gene: TRBJ2-6
len: 19
d_gene: TRBD1
v_gene: TRBV18
abundance: .
CDR3nt: TGTGCCAGCTCGCCAATACCGGGACAGCGTAGCTCTGGGGCCAACGTCCTGACTTTC
CDR3aa: CASSPIPGQRSSGANVLTF

j_gene: TRBJ2-5
len: 13
d_gene: TRBD2
v_gene: TRBV29-1
abundance: .
CDR3nt: TGCAGCGTTGAAGATCGGGGAGGGGAGACCCAGTACTTC
CDR3aa: CSVEDRGGETQYF

j_gene: TRBJ2-2
len: 14
d_gene: .
v_gene: TRBV7-8
abundance: .
CDR3nt: TGTGCCAGCAGTCGACTGGCGAACACCGGGGAGCTGTTTTTT
CDR3aa: CASSRLANTGELFF

j_gene: TRBJ1-4
len: 13
d_gene: .
v_gene: TRBV9
abundance: .
CDR3nt: TGTGCCAGCAGCTCAAGATTGAATGAAAAACTGTTTTTT
CDR3aa: CASSSRLNEKLFF

j_gene: TRBJ1-2
len: 14
d_gene: .
v_gene: TRBV19
abundance: .
CDR3nt: TGTGCCAGTAGTATAGACCGGCAGACTTATGGCTACACCTTC
CDR3aa: CASSIDRQTYGYTF

j_gene: TRBJ2-7
len: 15
d_gene: TRBD1
v_gene: TRBV6-5
abundance: .
CDR3nt: TGTGCCAGCAGCCAACCTGGACAGGTTTCCTACGAGCAGTACTTC
CDR3aa: CASSQPGQVSYEQYF

j_gene: TRBJ2-5
len: 12
d_gene: TRBD2
v_gene: TRBV2
abundance: .
CDR3nt: TGTGCCAGCAGTGAACTAGCGGGGGGGCAACACTTC
CDR3aa: CASSELAGGQHF

j_gene: TRBJ1-5
len: 17
d_gene: .
v_gene: TRBV4-1
abundance: .
CDR3nt: TGCGCCAGCAGCCTAGGACGGGGAGGAAATAGCAATCAGCCCCAGCATTTT
CDR3aa: CASSLGRGGNSNQPQHF

j_gene: TRBJ2-2
len: 16
d_gene: TRBD2
v_gene: TRBV9
abundance: .
CDR3nt: TGTGCCAGCAGCGTAGCTAGCGGGGGGGCCTCCGGGGAGCTGTTTTTT
CDR3aa: CASSVASGGASGELFF

j_gene: TRBJ2-7
len: 14
d_gene: .
v_gene: TRBV5-6
abundance: .
CDR3nt: TGTGCCAGCAGCCTTGGGGGACGGCCCGGCGAGCAGTACTTC
CDR3aa: CASSLGGRPGEQYF

j_gene: TRBJ1-2
len: 13
d_gene: .
v_gene: TRBV29-1
abundance: .
CDR3nt: TGCAGCGCGGCGGAGGGTGCTAACTATGGCTACACCTTC
CDR3aa: CSAAEGANYGYTF

j_gene: TRBJ1-1
len: 11
d_gene: .
v_gene: TRBV28
abundance: .
CDR3nt: TGTGCCAGCATGGGTAACACTGAAGCTTTCTTT
CDR3aa: CASMGNTEAFF

j_gene: TRBJ2-3
len: 15
d_gene: .
v_gene: TRBV7-2
abundance: once
CDR3nt: TGTGCCAGCAGCTCCGGCACTTCTCGCACAGATACGCAGTATTTT
CDR3aa: CASSSGTSRTDTQYF

j_gene: TRBJ2-1
len: 15
d_gene: TRBD2
v_gene: TRBV5-1
abundance: .
CDR3nt: TGCGCCAGCAGCTTGGTGTTAGCGGGAGGCGATGAGCAGTTCTTC
CDR3aa: CASSLVLAGGDEQFF

j_gene: TRBJ1-5
len: 14
d_gene: .
v_gene: TRBV9
abundance: .
CDR3nt: TGTGCCAGCAGCGTATACGAATTCGGCCAGCCCCAGCATTTT
CDR3aa: CASSVYEFGQPQHF

j_gene: TRBJ2-1
len: 17
d_gene: .
v_gene: TRBV10-3
abundance: once
CDR3nt: TGTGCCATCAGTGATGGCCTAGCTGGGGGGAGTGGCAATGAGCAGTTCTTC
CDR3aa: CAISDGLAGGSGNEQFF

j_gene: TRBJ1-1
len: 13
d_gene: TRBD1
v_gene: TRBV5-8
abundance: .
CDR3nt: TGTGCCAGCAGCCTAGGGGGCTCCGTTGAAGCTTTCTTT
CDR3aa: CASSLGGSVEAFF

j_gene: TRBJ1-6
len: 14
d_gene: .
v_gene: TRBV6-6
abundance: .
CDR3nt: TGTGCCAGCAGCACTGGACTGGGGAATTCACCCCTCCACTTT
CDR3aa: CASSTGLGNSPLHF

j_gene: TRBJ1-1
len: 15
d_gene: .
v_gene: TRBV2
abundance: .
CDR3nt: TGTGCCAGCAAAGTTCGCCGCGCGACCGACACTGAAGCTTTCTTT
CDR3aa: CASKVRRATDTEAFF